A selection of T cell receptor beta chains follows, all from one sample in a study of shared clonotypes between healthy human individuals. The assay was immunoSEQ multiplex PCR, and TCRdb's table has in-frame clones only and misses some. The sample has about 2.3 million clones; 93% are singletons. Sequenced: naive CD4+ T cells from PBMCs. The receptors derive from a man aged 18 to 35 in good health. Some clones in this sample may be carry-over from other donors' samples. CDR3s leave out the opening cysteine and the closing phenylalanine or tryptophan. Clone size is not always given. Where it is, it says once, few, many or a class for expanded clones.

clone_size v_call cdr3_aa
- TRBV5-6 ASSTGQYGYT
- TRBV28 ASTQPGPLTGGYT
- TRBV2 ASSGQSPGANVLT
- TRBV10-2 ASRDSNQPQH
- TRBV18 ASSPTGGPTTNEKLF
- TRBV7-3 ASSANTGTTGQF
- TRBV4-3 ASSRAGAKPDTQY
- TRBV7-3 ASSPPGGDTGELF
- TRBV5-1 ASWTGGASGELF
- TRBV4-1 ASSPTGASYNEQF
- TRBV5-1 ASSLIQGATYEQY
- TRBV7-2 ASSLPWTGAYNEQF
- TRBV20-1 SARESYEQY
- TRBV2 ASSEGSSREMGF
- TRBV2 AGGRLGATGYT
- TRBV29-1 SVRGRGSADTQY
- TRBV28 ASSYSPPHPNTEAF
- TRBV29-1 SVEGVMNTEAF
- TRBV6-6 ATEDRGNGQPQH
- TRBV15 ATSSRGRMLAKNIQY
- TRBV18 ASSPTGRTEAF
- TRBV5-4 ASSLQGGWSPLH
- TRBV9 AIRVAGYAKTQY
- TRBV29-1 SVGAGGNTEAF
- TRBV2 ASSNSGANVLT
- TRBV7-8 ASSLRLADEQY
- TRBV5-8 ASKHTAFYEQY
- TRBV4-3 ASSPTGTGAYEQY
- TRBV7-6 ASSFLAGNGELF
- TRBV14 ASSQVGPSYGYT
- TRBV18 ASSESWSGYNEQF
- TRBV7-9 ASSPQKRPLLGYNEQF
- TRBV7-2 ASSPVRTALLYEQY
- TRBV2 ASSAYGGNQPQH
- TRBV6-5 ASSYSQGGEQY
- TRBV5-1 ASSTNRGRSTDTQY
- TRBV18 ASSPPGGSNGAKNIQY
- TRBV7-8 ASSLPGGRYNEQF
- TRBV28 ASSPQGRREQF
- TRBV28 ASSLDSSGNTIY
- TRBV28 ASSFSPSTGRGYGYT
- TRBV7-9 ASSSRAVIYEQY
- TRBV27 ASSTTGTEGRPQH
- TRBV7-2 ASSFIGTYYEQY
- TRBV28 ASTKQGGQPQH
- TRBV27 ASSLELAGGQQY
- TRBV5-1 ASSRDYPSNNEQF
- TRBV4-3 ASSQGWGGNEQF
- TRBV15 ATSRRTVWKDTEAF
- TRBV28 ASNSQGPNQPQH
- TRBV5-4 ASSPGLAGGGNEQF
once TRBV5-1 ASSLSGAGNTIY
- TRBV4-1 ASSQGGNQPQH
- TRBV7-9 ASSSREWTSGRGKQY